A single T cell receptor (beta chain) is shown here with its context. The assay was immunoSEQ multiplex PCR, and TCRdb's table has in-frame clones only and misses some. The profile shows roughly 180,000 clones, roughly 85% of them singletons. Per the germline V gene, CDR1 is SGHRS and CDR2 is YFSETQ. Trimming pared 1 base from V and 7 bases from J, leaving 18 bases between. This CDR3 spans 15 amino acids. This specimen belongs to a study of blood T cell repertoires in COVID-19. This receptor was identified in a man aged 55 to 70 who had recovered from COVID-19. Sample: PBMCs or T cells enriched from blood (not recorded which). The genes are TRBV5-1 and TRBJ2-7; possible D gene TRBD1, 5 bases. The CDR3 protein is CASSLMWGGSTEQYF. As DNA, the CDR3 is TGCGCCAGCAGCTTGATGTGGGGCGGCTCTACGGAGCAGTACTTC.